This TCR beta chain was identified during a study of beta chain features in type 1 diabetes. For the study at large: No age, gender or cell yield differences were seen between patients and healthy donors.

V lost 6 bases and J lost 5; bases outside the gene matches: 3. The CDR3 totals 13 residues. Germline-derived CDR1 and CDR2 are SNHLY and FYNNEI. Sorting with CD45RO/CCR7/CD25/CD127/CD95/CD27 yielded naive, central memory, regulatory and stem-like memory CD4+ cells. TCRB transcripts that were expressed got sequenced, as all of the isolated RNA had been reverse transcribed. Profiling relied on immunoSEQ multiplex PCR, and the TCRdb table lists in-frame clones only, not all of them. Of hundreds of thousands of clones in the sample, over 8.5% were seen once. This clone was detected only a few times. The rearrangement uses TRBV2 and TRBJ1-1, with 10 bases lining up with TRBD1. This TCR was sampled from a woman aged 18-29 years in good health. Sample: naive CD4+ T cells from blood. In DNA form, the CDR3 reads TGTGCCAGCAGGACAGGGGGCTGGACTGAAGCTTTCTTT. As protein: CASRTGGWTEAFF.